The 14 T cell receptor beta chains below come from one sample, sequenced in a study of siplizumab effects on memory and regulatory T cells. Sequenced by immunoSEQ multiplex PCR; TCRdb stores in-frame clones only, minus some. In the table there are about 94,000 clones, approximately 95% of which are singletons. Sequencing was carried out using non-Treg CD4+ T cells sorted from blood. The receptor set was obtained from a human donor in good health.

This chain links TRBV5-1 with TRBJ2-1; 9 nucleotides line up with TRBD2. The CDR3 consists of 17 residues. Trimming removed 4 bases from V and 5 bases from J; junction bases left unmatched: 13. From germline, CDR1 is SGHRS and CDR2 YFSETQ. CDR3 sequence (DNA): TGCGCCAGCAGCCCTAGCGGGGTGGGCGCCTGGGACAATGAGCAGTTCTTC. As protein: CASSPSGVGAWDNEQFF.

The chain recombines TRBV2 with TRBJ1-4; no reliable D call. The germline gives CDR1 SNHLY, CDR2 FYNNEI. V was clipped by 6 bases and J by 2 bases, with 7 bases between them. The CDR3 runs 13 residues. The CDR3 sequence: CASRPDTNEKLFF. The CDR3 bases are TGTGCCAGCAGACCGGATACTAATGAAAAACTGTTTTTT.

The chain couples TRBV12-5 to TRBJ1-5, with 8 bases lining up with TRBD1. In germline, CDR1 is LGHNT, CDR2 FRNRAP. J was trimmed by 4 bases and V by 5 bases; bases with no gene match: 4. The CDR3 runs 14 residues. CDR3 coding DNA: TGTGCTAGTGGTCCCGACAGGGGAAATCAGCCCCAGCATTTT. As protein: CASGPDRGNQPQHF.

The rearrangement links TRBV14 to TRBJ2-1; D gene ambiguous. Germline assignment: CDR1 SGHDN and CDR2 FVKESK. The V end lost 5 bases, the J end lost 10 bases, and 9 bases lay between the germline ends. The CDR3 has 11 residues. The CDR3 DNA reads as TGTGCCAGCAGCTCCGGTCCCGAGCAGTTCTTC. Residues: CASSSGPEQFF.

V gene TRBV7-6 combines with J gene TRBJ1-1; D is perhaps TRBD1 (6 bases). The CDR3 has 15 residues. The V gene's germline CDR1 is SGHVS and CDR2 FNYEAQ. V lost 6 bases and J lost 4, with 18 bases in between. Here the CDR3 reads CASSFTTGRSTEAFF. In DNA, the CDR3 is TGTGCCAGCAGTTTTACCACAGGGAGGTCCACTGAAGCTTTCTTT.

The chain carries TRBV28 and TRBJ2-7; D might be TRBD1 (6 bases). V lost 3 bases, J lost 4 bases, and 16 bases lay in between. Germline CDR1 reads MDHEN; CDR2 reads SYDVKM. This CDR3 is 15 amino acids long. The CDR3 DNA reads TGTGCCAGCAGTTTGCGGTCAGGGGTGCTGTACGAGCAGTACTTC. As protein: CASSLRSGVLYEQYF.

The CDR3 loop reads CASSLPPGGTTNTGELFF. In nucleotides, the CDR3 is TGCGCCAGCAGCCTCCCCCCGGGGGGGACGACGAACACCGGGGAGCTGTTTTTT. The chain couples TRBV4-1 to TRBJ2-2, with 8 positions matching TRBD2. In germline, CDR1 is MGHRA, CDR2 YSYEKL. V lost 4 bases, J lost 0 bases, and 10 bases stayed unmatched. This CDR3 region has 18 residues.

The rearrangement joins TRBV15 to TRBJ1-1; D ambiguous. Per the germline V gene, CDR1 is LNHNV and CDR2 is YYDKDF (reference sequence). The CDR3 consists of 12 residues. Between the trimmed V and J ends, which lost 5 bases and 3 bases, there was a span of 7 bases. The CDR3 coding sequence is TGTGCCACCAGCCCCGGGTACACTGAAGCTTTCTTT. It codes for CATSPGYTEAFF.

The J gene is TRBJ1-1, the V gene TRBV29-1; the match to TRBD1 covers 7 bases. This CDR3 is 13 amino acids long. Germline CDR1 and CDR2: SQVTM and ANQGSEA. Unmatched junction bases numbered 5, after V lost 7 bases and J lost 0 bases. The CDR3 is CSGEGAVNTEAFF. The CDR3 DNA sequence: TGCAGCGGGGAGGGGGCGGTGAACACTGAAGCTTTCTTT.

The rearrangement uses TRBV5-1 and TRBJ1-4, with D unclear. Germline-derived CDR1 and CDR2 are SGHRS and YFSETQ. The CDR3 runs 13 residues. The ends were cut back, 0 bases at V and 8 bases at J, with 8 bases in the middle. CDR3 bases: TGCGCCAGCAGCTTGGATGTGGGGGAAAAACTGTTTTTT. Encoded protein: CASSLDVGEKLFF. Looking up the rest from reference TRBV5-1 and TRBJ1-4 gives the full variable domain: KAGVTQTPRYLIKTRGQQVTLSCSPISGHRSVSWYQQTPGQGLQFLFEYFSETQRNKGNFPGRFSGRQFSNSRSEMNVSTLELGDSALYLCASSLDVGEKLFFGSGTQLSVL.

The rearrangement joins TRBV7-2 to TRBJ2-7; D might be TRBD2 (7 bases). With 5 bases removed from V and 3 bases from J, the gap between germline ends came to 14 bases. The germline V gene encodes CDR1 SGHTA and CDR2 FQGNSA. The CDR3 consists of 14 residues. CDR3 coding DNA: TGTGCCAGCAGCCTCTTGGGAGGGGGCTACGAGCAGTACTTC. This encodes CASSLLGGGYEQYF.

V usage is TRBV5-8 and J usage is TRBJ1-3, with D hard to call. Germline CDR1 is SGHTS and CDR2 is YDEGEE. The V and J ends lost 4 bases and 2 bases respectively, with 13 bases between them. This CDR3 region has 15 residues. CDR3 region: CASSTLAGAGNTIYF. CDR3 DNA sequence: TGTGCCAGCAGCACCCTGGCCGGGGCTGGAAACACCATATATTTT. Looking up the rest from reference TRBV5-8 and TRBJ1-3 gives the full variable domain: EAGVTQSPTHLIKTRGQQATLRCSPISGHTSVYWYQQALGLGLQFLLWYDEGEERNRGNFPPRFSGRQFPNYSSELNVNALELEDSALYLCASSTLAGAGNTIYFGEGSWLTVV.

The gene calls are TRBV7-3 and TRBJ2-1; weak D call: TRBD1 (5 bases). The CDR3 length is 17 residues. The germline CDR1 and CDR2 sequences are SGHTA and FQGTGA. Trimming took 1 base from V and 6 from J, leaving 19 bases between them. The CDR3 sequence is CASSLRGGPEWGNEQFF. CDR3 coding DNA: TGTGCCAGCAGCTTAAGGGGCGGTCCCGAATGGGGCAATGAGCAGTTCTTC. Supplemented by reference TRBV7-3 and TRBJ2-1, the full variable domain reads GAGVSQTPSNKVTEKGKYVELRCDPISGHTALYWYRQSLGQGPEFLIYFQGTGAADDSGLPNDRFFAVRPEGSVSTLKIQRTERGDSAVYLCASSLRGGPEWGNEQFFGPGTRLTVL.

The CDR3 DNA reads as TGCAGTGCTAGAGGGGCTAGCGCGCAGTATTTT. This gives the protein CSARGASAQYF. V gene TRBV20-1 combines with J gene TRBJ2-3; D is perhaps TRBD2 (6 bases). Trimming removed 1 base at V and 10 bases at J, with 9 bases between. The CDR3 covers 11 residues. Germline V gene sequence: CDR1 DFQATT, CDR2 SNEGSKA (reference sequence).